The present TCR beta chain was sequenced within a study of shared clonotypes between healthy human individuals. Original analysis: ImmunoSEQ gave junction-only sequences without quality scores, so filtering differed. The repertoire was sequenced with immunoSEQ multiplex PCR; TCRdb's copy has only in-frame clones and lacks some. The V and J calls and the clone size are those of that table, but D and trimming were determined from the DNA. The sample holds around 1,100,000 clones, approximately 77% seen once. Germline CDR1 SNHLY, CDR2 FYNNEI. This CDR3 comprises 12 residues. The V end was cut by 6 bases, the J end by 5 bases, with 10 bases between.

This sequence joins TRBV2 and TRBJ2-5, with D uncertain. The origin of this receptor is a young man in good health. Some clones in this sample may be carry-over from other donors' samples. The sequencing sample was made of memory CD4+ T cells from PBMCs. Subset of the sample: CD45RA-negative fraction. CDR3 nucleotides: TGTGCCAGCAGGACTGACGGGGAGACCCAGTACTTC. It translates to CASRTDGETQYF.